This T cell receptor (beta chain) was identified during a study of blood T cell repertoires in COVID-19. Trimming removed 3 bases at V and 0 bases at J, with 27 bases between. This CDR3 contains 21 residues. CDR1 LGHDT and CDR2 YNNKEL come from the germline V gene (reference sequence). Libraries were prepared by immunoSEQ multiplex PCR; TCRdb keeps only in-frame clonotypes and omits some of them. The sample has 250,000 to 300,000 clones, about nine tenths seen once. This chain links TRBV3-1 (or the pseudogene TRBV3-2) with TRBJ2-4; a weak D match, TRBD2 (5 bases). The source material was peripheral blood. This receptor was obtained from a woman aged 45-65 years with COVID-19, enrolled during active disease. CDR3 protein: CASSHGLAATTLQLAKNIQYF. The CDR3 nucleotides are TGTGCCAGCAGCCATGGGCTAGCAGCGACTACACTTCAACTAGCCAAAAACATTCAGTACTTC.